The next 29 T cell receptor beta chains were all read from a single sample in a study of T-cell reconstitution after alpha-beta-depleted transplantation in children. A TCRbeta library incorporating unique molecular identifiers was prepared. TCRdb re-called the PCR reads through MiXCR, storing one row per CDR3 protein. The sample includes 600,000 to 800,000 distinct CDR3 sequences, 13% of them seen just once. The sample here was PBMCs, taken before TCRalphabeta/CD19-depleted stem cell transplant. All receptors derive from a girl aged 2 to 10 with congenital amegakaryocytic thrombocytopenia, due to receive a stem cell transplant.

This clonotype was seen a handful of times. The CDR3 DNA is TGCAGTGCTAGACCTAGATGGGAGAACACTGAAGCTTTCTTT. Its translation: CSARPRWENTEAFF. This chain joins TRBV20-1 and TRBJ1-1; D is unresolved. There are 14 residues in the CDR3. CDR1 and CDR2 from the germline V gene are DFQATT and SNEGSKA (reference sequence). V lost 2 bases to trimming and J lost 1 base, with 11 bases between them.

This sequence joins TRBV7-8 and TRBJ1-6; no clear D. The CDR3 is made up of 13 amino acids. V gave up 0 bases and J gave up 13 bases, with 10 bases separating them. Germline V gene sequence: CDR1 SGHVS, CDR2 FQNEAQ. The CDR3 here is CASSLAGGFPLHF. The CDR3 nucleotides read TGTGCCAGCAGCTTAGCGGGCGGGTTTCCCCTCCACTTT.

This clonotype has more than one count but fewer than ten. The rearrangement links TRBV5-1 to TRBJ1-1; tentative D call: TRBD1 (5 bases). CDR1 and CDR2 (germline): SGHRS, YFSETQ. The CDR3 has 15 amino acids. The V and J ends lost 5 bases and 1 base respectively, with 15 bases between them. In nucleotides, the CDR3 is TGCGCCAGCAGTTCAACCGGGGCCCCGAACACTGAAGCTTTCTTT. Translation: CASSSTGAPNTEAFF.

This clonotype was counted at least ten times. The rearrangement links TRBV12-3 or TRBV12-4 to TRBJ2-7, with D unclear. The CDR3 has 14 residues. Trimming pared 5 bases from V and 1 base from J, leaving 12 bases between. CDR3 coding DNA: TGTGCCAGCAGTCCAAGATATCTTTCCTACGAGCAGTACTTC. Amino acid sequence: CASSPRYLSYEQYF.

Regarding this clonotype: This may arise from a read error, as a much more abundant clone is one base away. The chain recombines TRBV20-1 with TRBJ2-1; D may be TRBD2 (5 bases). This CDR3 region has 18 residues. Per germline, CDR1 DFQATT and CDR2 SNEGSKA (reference sequence). CDR3 coding DNA: TGCTGTGCTAGAGTTTTAGCGATCGCCCTCAGCTCCTACAATGAGCAGTTCTTC. It yields the protein CCARVLAIALSSYNEQFF.

At least ten counts were recorded for this clonotype. V is TRBV20-1 and J is TRBJ1-1; TRBD1 agrees at 10 bases. Germline loops: CDR1 DFQATT, CDR2 SNEGSKA (reference sequence). CDR3 length equals 17 residues. After removal of 6 bases from V and 5 bases from J, the junction contained 18 bases not matched to a gene. The CDR3 region has the DNA TGCAGTGCCCCCGGGACAGGGGCGACAGAGGGGTGGACTGAAGCTTTCTTT. Residues: CSAPGTGATEGWTEAFF.

About this clonotype itself: A much larger clone lies one base from this, so it may be a read error. The chain combines TRBV20-1 with TRBJ1-2, with a tentative D call TRBD1 (6 bases). The length of the CDR3 is 12 residues. Germline CDR1 and CDR2: DFQATT and SNEGSKA (reference sequence). The DNA of the CDR3 is TGCGGGTACAGGGAGGGTAACTATGGCTTCACCTTC. Translating it yields CGYREGNYGFTF.

At least ten counts were recorded for this clonotype. In nucleotides, the CDR3 is TGTGCCAGCAGCTTAGACCGGAGACAGGGCGGCTACGAGCAGTACTTC. Its translation is CASSLDRRQGGYEQYF. The V gene is TRBV11-2, the J gene TRBJ2-7; 7 bases are a match to TRBD1. CDR1 SGHAT and CDR2 FQNNGV come from the germline V gene. The trim removed 0 bases at V and 3 bases at J, leaving 8 bases unmatched. The CDR3 totals 16 residues.

This clonotype was recorded at least ten times. The V call is TRBV5-1, the J call TRBJ1-6, with a tentative D call TRBD1 (6 bases). The V gene lost 0 bases and the J gene lost 11 bases, with 12 bases spanning the gap. The CDR3 is made up of 14 amino acids. Germline CDR1 is SGHRS and CDR2 is YFSETQ. The CDR3 sequence: CASSLEGGTTPLHF. CDR3 DNA: TGCGCCAGCAGCTTGGAGGGGGGGACGACACCCCTCCACTTT.

This clonotype has a handful of counts. The gene calls are TRBV5-1 and TRBJ2-7; D gene unclear. This CDR3 has 13 amino acids. Germline CDR1 SGHRS, CDR2 YFSETQ. V shed 5 bases and J shed 0 bases, with 9 bases lying between them. The CDR3: CASRALDSYEQYF. CDR3 nucleotide sequence: TGCGCCAGCAGAGCCCTAGACTCCTACGAGCAGTACTTC.

This chain connects TRBV30 to TRBJ2-1; D is unresolved. Germline CDR1 GTSNPN, CDR2 SVGIG (reference sequence). The V end lost 0 bases, the J end lost 9 bases, and 15 bases lay between the germline ends. CDR3 size: 14 residues. The CDR3 DNA reads TGTGCCTGGAGTGTGGAGAGCCTCACGGGTGAGCAGTTCTTC. Protein: CAWSVESLTGEQFF.

At least ten counts were recorded for this clonotype. CDR3 protein: CASSQDTATQYF. The CDR3 DNA reads as TGTGCCAGCAGCCAAGATACGGCTACGCAGTATTTT. The V call is TRBV4-2, the J call TRBJ2-3; D ambiguous. Germline loops: CDR1 LGHNA, CDR2 YNFKEQ. The CDR3 is 12 amino acids. The V end was cut by 0 bases, the J end by 8 bases, with 6 bases between.

This clonotype was observed a handful of times. The chain links TRBV7-9 to TRBJ2-2; no clear D gene. V dropped 1 base and J dropped 0 bases, with 6 bases sitting between them. The CDR3 is made up of 15 amino acids. Per germline, CDR1 SEHNR and CDR2 FQNEAQ (reference sequence). This chain's CDR3 is CASSLGWPNTGELFF. The DNA for the CDR3 is TGTGCCAGCAGCTTAGGCTGGCCGAACACCGGGGAGCTGTTTTTT.

This clonotype was counted only a few times. The gene calls are TRBV24-1 and TRBJ2-3; 12 bases are shared with TRBD1. V trimming: 3 bases; J trimming: 6 bases; junction bases outside the gene matches: 6. Per the germline V gene, CDR1 is KGHDR and CDR2 is SFDVKD. This CDR3 is 16 amino acids long. The CDR3 is CATSDTGTGGVDTQYF. CDR3 coding DNA: TGTGCCACCAGTGATACCGGGACAGGGGGCGTCGATACGCAGTATTTT.

In its sample, this clonotype was seen many times. The chain recombines TRBV12-3 or TRBV12-4 with TRBJ2-2; D ambiguous. This CDR3 contains 13 residues. The germline V and J ends were trimmed by 2 bases and 5 bases, with 6 bases remaining between them. The CDR3: CASSLWGTGELFF. In DNA, the CDR3 is TGTGCCAGCAGTTTATGGGGAACCGGGGAGCTGTTTTTT.

This clonotype occurred many times. The chain is built from TRBV10-3 and TRBJ2-6; no clear D gene. The V gene lost 6 bases and the J gene lost 1 base, with 16 bases spanning the gap. Germline V gene lookup returns CDR1 ENHRY and CDR2 SYGVKD. This CDR3 has 17 amino acids. This chain's CDR3 is CAIRRDNPISGANVLTF. The CDR3 DNA reads TGTGCCATCAGGCGAGACAATCCCATTTCTGGGGCCAACGTCCTGACTTTC.

The chain employs TRBV6-1 and TRBJ2-1; D may be TRBD1 (5 bases). In germline, CDR1 is MNHNS, CDR2 SASEGT. The CDR3 runs to 16 residues. V lost 4 bases, J lost 0 bases, and 13 bases lay in between. Here the CDR3 DNA reads TGTGCCAGCAGTGTTGACGACAGTAGCTCCTACAATGAGCAGTTCTTC. Translation: CASSVDDSSSYNEQFF.

The sample holds many counts of this clonotype. The chain recombines TRBV20-1 with TRBJ2-3, with TRBD2 matching over 11 bases. Germline V CDR1 and CDR2: DFQATT, SNEGSKA (reference sequence). V lost 0 bases and J lost 5; bases outside the gene matches: 7. The CDR3 consists of 16 residues. In DNA form, the CDR3 reads TGCAGTGCTAGAGATTCGACTAGCGGGATTGGAGATACGCAGTATTTT. Protein: CSARDSTSGIGDTQYF.

This clonotype was detected many times. This chain joins TRBV20-1 and TRBJ2-7; D might be TRBD1 or TRBD2, each matching 5 bases. V lost 0 bases and J 12 bases, leaving 33 bases between the germline ends. Germline V gene sequence: CDR1 DFQATT, CDR2 SNEGSKA (reference sequence). The CDR3 extends over 18 amino acids. CDR3 region: CSARDPNRGGGNWDRGYF. CDR3 sequence (DNA): TGCAGTGCTAGAGACCCAAACCGGGGTGGGGGTAATTGGGATCGGGGGTACTTC.

The sample holds a few counts of this clonotype. This sequence joins TRBV6-1 and TRBJ2-7; 7 positions agree with TRBD2. The ends lost 7 bases at V and 6 bases at J; junction bases unmatched: 12. Per the germline V gene, CDR1 is MNHNS and CDR2 is SASEGT. The CDR3 runs to 14 residues. DNA for the CDR3: TGTGCCAGCACGTGGGCGGGAGTAAGGTCCGAGCAGTACTTC. Translated: CASTWAGVRSEQYF.

The chain uses TRBV10-3 and TRBJ2-5, with D possibly matching TRBD2 (6 bases). V lost 4 bases and J 0 bases, leaving 18 bases between the germline ends. There are 17 residues in the CDR3. CDR1 ENHRY and CDR2 SYGVKD come from the germline V gene. Written as DNA, the CDR3 is TGTGCCATCAGTGCTTTTGGGGTAGCGGAAGACCAAGAGACCCAGTACTTC. This encodes CAISAFGVAEDQETQYF.

This clonotype was observed many times. The genes are TRBV6-6 and TRBJ1-1; D is unresolved. The CDR3 sequence is 12 residues long. The germline CDR1 and CDR2 sequences are MNHNY and SVGAGI (reference sequence). The V end lost 6 bases, the J end lost 1 base, and 6 bases lay between the germline ends. The CDR3 DNA sequence: TGTGCCAGCAGCACCTCGAACACTGAAGCTTTCTTT. It yields the protein CASSTSNTEAFF.

Many counts were recorded for this clonotype. This chain links TRBV4-1 with TRBJ2-1; 13 bases are shared with TRBD2. The CDR3 loop spans 18 amino acids. Germline V gene data show CDR1 as MGHRA and CDR2 as YSYEKL. V shed 0 bases and J 9 bases; nucleotides not matched to a gene: 11. CDR3 bases: TGCGCCAGCAGCCAAGATGGGCCGGGACTAGCGGGATTCGGTGAGCAGTTCTTC. This translates into CASSQDGPGLAGFGEQFF.

This clonotype was seen more than once but under ten times. V gene TRBV7-3 combines with J gene TRBJ2-3, with TRBD2 matching 10 bases. Germline V gene sequence: CDR1 SGHTA, CDR2 FQGTGA. With V trimmed by 0 bases and J by 2 bases, 11 bases remained unmatched. The CDR3 has 19 residues. DNA for the CDR3: TGTGCCAGCAGCTTAACGCCTAGCGGGAGTCTATTTTTCACAGATACGCAGTATTTT. This codes for CASSLTPSGSLFFTDTQYF.

This clonotype was detected only a few times. The chain employs TRBV29-1 and TRBJ1-1, with 7 bases identical to TRBD1. V shed 5 bases, J shed 0 bases, and the junction held 3 bases outside the gene matches. Germline assignment: CDR1 SQVTM and CDR2 ANQGSEA. The CDR3 is 13 amino acids. The CDR3 DNA reads TGCAGCGTTTGGGACAGCTTGAACACTGAAGCTTTCTTT. This gives the protein CSVWDSLNTEAFF.

The genes are TRBV5-6 and TRBJ1-1; D is unclear. V lost 5 bases, J lost 3 bases, and 8 bases lay in between. This CDR3 is built from 12 residues. In germline, CDR1 is SGHDT, CDR2 YYEEEE. CDR3 protein: CASRTIDTEAFF. In DNA form, the CDR3 reads TGTGCCAGCAGAACTATAGACACTGAAGCTTTCTTT.

This rearrangement joins TRBV7-9 to TRBJ2-5; either TRBD1 or TRBD2 may fit D (5 bases each). V lost 3 bases to trimming and J lost 3 bases, with 17 bases between them. The CDR3 spans 16 residues. Germline CDR1 SEHNR, CDR2 FQNEAQ (reference sequence). The CDR3: CASSLRRPGREETQYF. The CDR3 DNA is TGTGCCAGCAGCTTGAGGAGACCAGGGCGGGAAGAGACCCAGTACTTC.

The V call is TRBV7-9, the J call TRBJ2-7; TRBD1 matches 10 bases. V lost 4 bases and J lost 1; bases outside the gene matches: 7. The germline CDR1 and CDR2 sequences are SEHNR and FQNEAQ (reference sequence). The CDR3 covers 16 residues. The CDR3 region is CASSSETGGHSYEQYF. The CDR3 nucleotides are TGTGCCAGCAGCTCGGAGACAGGGGGCCATTCCTACGAGCAGTACTTC.

The gene calls are TRBV20-1 and TRBJ1-2; D perhaps matches TRBD1 (6 bases). Germline-derived CDR1 and CDR2 are DFQATT and SNEGSKA (reference sequence). The CDR3 extends over 13 amino acids. The V gene lost 3 bases and the J gene lost 4 bases, with 12 bases spanning the gap. CDR3 amino acids: CSASQLQGYGYTF. DNA of the CDR3: TGCAGTGCTAGTCAATTACAGGGCTATGGCTACACCTTC.